This T cell receptor (beta chain) was sequenced for a study of blood T cell repertoires in COVID-19. Across the whole study: Sites in the United States, Italy and Spain provided acute and convalescent COVID-19 samples. PBMCs, B-cell-depleted T cells, or T cells provided the cDNA or gDNA that made up the material.

The CDR3 covers 15 residues. Germline CDR1 is WNHNN and CDR2 is SYGVQD (reference sequence). V lost 2 bases to trimming and J lost 5 bases; unmatched junction nucleotides: 8. In the authors' workflow: Estimated nucleated cell counts came from reference gene primer amplification. Generated by immunoSEQ multiplex PCR, the TCRdb table keeps only in-frame clones and is missing some. V, J and clone size are taken as reported in that table, and D and trimming were inferred from the DNA itself. The data show about 55,000 clones, 86% seen once. Specimen: peripheral blood. The genes are TRBV10-1 and TRBJ1-1; 7 bases are shared with TRBD1. This receptor was identified in an elderly man with acute or convalescent COVID-19. The CDR3 here is CASSETKTGRTEAFF. The CDR3 region has the DNA TGCGCCAGCAGTGAGACAAAGACAGGGAGGACTGAAGCTTTCTTT.